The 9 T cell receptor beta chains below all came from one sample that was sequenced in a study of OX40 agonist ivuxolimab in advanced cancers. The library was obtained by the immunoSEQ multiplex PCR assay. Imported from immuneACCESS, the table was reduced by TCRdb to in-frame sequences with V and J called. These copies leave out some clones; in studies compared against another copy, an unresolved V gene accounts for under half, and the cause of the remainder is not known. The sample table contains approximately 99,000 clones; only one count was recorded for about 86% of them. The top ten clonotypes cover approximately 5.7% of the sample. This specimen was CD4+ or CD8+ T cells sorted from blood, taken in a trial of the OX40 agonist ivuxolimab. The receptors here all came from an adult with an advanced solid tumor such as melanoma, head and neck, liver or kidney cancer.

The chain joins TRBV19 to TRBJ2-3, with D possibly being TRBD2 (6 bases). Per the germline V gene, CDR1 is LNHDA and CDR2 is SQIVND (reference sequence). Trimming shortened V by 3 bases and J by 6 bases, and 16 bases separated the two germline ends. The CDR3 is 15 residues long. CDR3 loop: CASSIVLASLDTQYF. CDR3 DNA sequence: TGTGCCAGTAGTATCGTCCTAGCGAGCTTGGATACGCAGTATTTT.

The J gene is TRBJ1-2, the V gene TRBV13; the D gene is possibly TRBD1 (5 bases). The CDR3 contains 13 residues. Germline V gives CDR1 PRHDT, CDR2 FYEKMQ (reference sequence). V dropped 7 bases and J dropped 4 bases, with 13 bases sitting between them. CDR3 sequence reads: CASTLGEAYGYTF. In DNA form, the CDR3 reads TGTGCCAGCACCCTAGGGGAGGCCTATGGCTACACCTTC. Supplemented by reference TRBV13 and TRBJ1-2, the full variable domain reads AAGVIQSPRHLIKEKRETATLKCYPIPRHDTVYWYQQGPGQDPQFLISFYEKMQSDKGSIPDRFSAQQFSDYHSELNMSSLELGDSALYFCASTLGEAYGYTFGSGTRLTVV.

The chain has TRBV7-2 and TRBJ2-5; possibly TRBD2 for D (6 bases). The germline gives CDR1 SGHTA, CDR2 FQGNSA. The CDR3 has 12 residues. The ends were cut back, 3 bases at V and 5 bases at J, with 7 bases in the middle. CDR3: CASSFAGETQYF. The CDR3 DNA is TGTGCCAGCAGCTTTGCGGGGGAGACCCAGTACTTC.

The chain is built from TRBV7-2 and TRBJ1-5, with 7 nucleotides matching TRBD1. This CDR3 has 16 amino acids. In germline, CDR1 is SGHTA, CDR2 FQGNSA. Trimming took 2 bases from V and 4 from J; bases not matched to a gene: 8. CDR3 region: CASSLIPGTDNQPQHF. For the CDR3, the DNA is TGTGCCAGCAGCTTAATCCCCGGGACAGATAATCAGCCCCAGCATTTT.

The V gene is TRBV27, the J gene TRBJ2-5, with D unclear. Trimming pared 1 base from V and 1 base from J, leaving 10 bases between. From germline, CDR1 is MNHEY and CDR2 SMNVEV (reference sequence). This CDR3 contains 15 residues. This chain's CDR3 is CASSLYQDSQETQYF. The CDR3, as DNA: TGTGCCAGCAGTTTATACCAGGATAGCCAAGAGACCCAGTACTTC.

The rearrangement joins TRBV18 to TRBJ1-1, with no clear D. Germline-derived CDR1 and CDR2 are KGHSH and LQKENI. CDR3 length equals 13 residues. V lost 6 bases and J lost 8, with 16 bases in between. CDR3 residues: CASSSGPMLEAFF. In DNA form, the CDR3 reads TGTGCCAGCTCCTCGGGCCCTATGTTGGAAGCTTTCTTT.

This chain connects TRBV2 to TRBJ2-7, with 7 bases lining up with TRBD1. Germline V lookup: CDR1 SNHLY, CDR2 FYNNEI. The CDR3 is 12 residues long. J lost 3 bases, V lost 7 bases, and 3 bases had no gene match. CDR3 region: CASTWTGYEQYF. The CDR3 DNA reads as TGTGCCAGCACTTGGACAGGCTACGAGCAGTACTTC. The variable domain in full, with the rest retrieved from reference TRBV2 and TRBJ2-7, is EPEVTQTPSHQVTQMGQEVILRCVPISNHLYFYWYRQILGQKVEFLVSFYNNEISEKSEIFDDQFSVERPDGSNFTLKIRSTKLEDSAMYFCASTWTGYEQYFGPGTRLTVT.

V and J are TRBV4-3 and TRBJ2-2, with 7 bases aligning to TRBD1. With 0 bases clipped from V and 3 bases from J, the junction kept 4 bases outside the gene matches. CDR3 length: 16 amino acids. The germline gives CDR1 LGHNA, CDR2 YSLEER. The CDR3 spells CASSQEETGYTGELFF. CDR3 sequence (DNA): TGCGCCAGCAGCCAAGAGGAGACAGGGTACACCGGGGAGCTGTTTTTT.

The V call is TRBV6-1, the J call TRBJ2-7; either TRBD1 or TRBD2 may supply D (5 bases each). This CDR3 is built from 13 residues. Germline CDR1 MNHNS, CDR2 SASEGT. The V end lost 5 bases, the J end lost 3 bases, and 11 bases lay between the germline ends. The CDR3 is CASSWGRNYEQYF. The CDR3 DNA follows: TGTGCCAGCAGTTGGGGACGGAACTACGAGCAGTACTTC.